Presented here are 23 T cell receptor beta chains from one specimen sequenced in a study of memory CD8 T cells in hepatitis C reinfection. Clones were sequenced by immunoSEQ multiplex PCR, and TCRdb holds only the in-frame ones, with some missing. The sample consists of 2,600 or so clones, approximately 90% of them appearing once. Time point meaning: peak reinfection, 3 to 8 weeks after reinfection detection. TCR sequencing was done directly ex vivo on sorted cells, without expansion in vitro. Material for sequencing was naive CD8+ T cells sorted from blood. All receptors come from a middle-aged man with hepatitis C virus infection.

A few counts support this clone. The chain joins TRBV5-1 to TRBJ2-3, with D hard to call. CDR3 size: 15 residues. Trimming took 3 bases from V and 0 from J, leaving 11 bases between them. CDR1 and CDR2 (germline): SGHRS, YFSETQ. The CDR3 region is CASSSTETSTDTQYF. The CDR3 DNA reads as TGCGCCAGCAGCTCCACCGAAACTAGCACAGATACGCAGTATTTT. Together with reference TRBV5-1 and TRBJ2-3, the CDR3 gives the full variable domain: KAGVTQTPRYLIKTRGQQVTLSCSPISGHRSVSWYQQTPGQGLQFLFEYFSETQRNKGNFPGRFSGRQFSNSRSEMNVSTLELGDSALYLCASSSTETSTDTQYFGPGTRLTVL.

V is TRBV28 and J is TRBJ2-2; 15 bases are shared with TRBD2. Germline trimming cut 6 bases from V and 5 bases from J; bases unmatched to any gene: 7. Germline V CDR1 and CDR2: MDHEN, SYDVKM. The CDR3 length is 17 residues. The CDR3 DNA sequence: TGTGCCAGCAGATTACGGACTAGCGGGAGGGTAACCGGGGAGCTGTTTTTT. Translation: CASRLRTSGRVTGELFF. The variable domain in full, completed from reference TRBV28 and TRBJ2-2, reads DVKVTQSSRYLVKRTGEKVFLECVQDMDHENMFWYRQDPGLGLRLIYFSYDVKMKEKGDIPEGYSVSREKKERFSLILESASTNQTSMYLCASRLRTSGRVTGELFFGEGSRLTVL.

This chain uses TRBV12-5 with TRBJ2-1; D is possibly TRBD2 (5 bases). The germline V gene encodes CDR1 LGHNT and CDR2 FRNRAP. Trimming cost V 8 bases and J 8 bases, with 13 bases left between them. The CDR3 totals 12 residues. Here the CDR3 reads CASRRGGDEQFF. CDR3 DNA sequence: TGTGCTAGTCGTCGGGGTGGGGATGAGCAGTTCTTC.

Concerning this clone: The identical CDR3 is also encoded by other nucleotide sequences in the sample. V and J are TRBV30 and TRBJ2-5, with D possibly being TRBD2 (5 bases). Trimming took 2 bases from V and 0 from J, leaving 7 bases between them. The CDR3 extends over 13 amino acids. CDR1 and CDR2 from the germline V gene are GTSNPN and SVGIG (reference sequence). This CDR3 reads CAWSRGYQETQYF. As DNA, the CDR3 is TGTGCCTGGAGTCGAGGGTACCAAGAGACCCAGTACTTC.

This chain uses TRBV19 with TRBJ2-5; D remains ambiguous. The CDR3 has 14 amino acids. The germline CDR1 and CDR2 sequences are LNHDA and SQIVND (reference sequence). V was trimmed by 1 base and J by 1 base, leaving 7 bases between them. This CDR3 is CASSIGAGQETQYF. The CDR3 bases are TGTGCCAGTAGTATAGGGGCAGGCCAAGAGACCCAGTACTTC. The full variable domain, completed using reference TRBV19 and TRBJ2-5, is DGGITQSPKYLFRKEGQNVTLSCEQNLNHDAMYWYRQDPGQGLRLIYYSQIVNDFQKGDIAEGYSVSREKKESFPLTVTSAQKNPTAFYLCASSIGAGQETQYFGPGTRLLVL.

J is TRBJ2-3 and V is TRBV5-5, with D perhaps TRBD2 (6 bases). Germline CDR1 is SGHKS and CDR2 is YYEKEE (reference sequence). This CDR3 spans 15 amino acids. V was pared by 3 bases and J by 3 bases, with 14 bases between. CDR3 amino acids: CASSSIAGLTDTQYF. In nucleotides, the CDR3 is TGTGCCAGCAGCTCCATCGCGGGACTGACAGATACGCAGTATTTT.

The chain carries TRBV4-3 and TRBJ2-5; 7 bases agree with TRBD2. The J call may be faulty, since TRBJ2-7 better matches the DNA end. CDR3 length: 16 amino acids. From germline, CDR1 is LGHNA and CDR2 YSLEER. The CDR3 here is CASSQDHGLGGYEQYF. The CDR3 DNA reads TGCGCCAGCAGCCAAGATCATGGACTAGGCGGCTACGAGCAGTACTTC.

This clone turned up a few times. The CDR3 DNA reads as TGTGCCAGCTCACCTGAGAACTATGGCTACACCTTC. It codes for CASSPENYGYTF. The V and J genes are TRBV18 and TRBJ1-2, with D uncertain. Germline loops: CDR1 KGHSH, CDR2 LQKENI. V dropped 3 bases and J dropped 2 bases, with 4 bases sitting between them. The CDR3 extends over 12 amino acids.

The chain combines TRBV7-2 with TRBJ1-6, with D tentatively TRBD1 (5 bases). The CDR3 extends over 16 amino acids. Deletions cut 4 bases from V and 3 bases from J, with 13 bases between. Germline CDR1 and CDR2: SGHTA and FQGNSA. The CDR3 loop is CASSSEPGGYNSPLHF. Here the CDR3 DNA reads TGTGCCAGCAGCTCGGAACCGGGGGGCTATAATTCACCCCTCCACTTT.

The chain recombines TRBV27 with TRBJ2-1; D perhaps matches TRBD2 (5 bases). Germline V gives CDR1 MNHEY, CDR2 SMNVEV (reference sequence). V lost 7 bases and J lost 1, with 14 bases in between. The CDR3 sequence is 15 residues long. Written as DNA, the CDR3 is TGTGCCAGCACTCTAGCCGCTATTTCCTACAATGAGCAGTTCTTC. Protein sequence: CASTLAAISYNEQFF.

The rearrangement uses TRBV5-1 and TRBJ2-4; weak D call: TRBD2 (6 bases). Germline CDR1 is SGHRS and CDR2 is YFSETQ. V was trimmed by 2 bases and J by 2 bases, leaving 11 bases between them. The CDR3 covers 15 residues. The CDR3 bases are TGCGCCAGCAGCTTTGAGGAGGGGCCCAAAAACATTCAGTACTTC. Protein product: CASSFEEGPKNIQYF.

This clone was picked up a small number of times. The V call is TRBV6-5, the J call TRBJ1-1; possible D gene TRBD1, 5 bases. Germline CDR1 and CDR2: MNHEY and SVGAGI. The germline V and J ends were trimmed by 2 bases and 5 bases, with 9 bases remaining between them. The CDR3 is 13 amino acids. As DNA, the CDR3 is TGTGCCAGCAGTTACCCGGGGGGGACTGAAGCTTTCTTT. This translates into CASSYPGGTEAFF.

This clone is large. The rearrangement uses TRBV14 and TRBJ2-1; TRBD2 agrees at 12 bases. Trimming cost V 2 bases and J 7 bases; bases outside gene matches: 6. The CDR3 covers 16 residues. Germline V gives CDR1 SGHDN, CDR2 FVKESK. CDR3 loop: CASSQRTSGKKNEQFF. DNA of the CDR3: TGTGCCAGCAGCCAAAGGACTAGCGGGAAAAAGAATGAGCAGTTCTTC.

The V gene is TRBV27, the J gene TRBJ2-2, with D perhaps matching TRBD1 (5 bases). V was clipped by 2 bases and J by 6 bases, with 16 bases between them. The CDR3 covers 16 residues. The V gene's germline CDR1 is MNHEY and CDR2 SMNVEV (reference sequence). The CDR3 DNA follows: TGTGCCAGCAGTTTAGGTTGGTCAGGGAAGGCCGGGGAGCTGTTTTTT. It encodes CASSLGWSGKAGELFF.

CDR3 sequence: CASSPDRSYEQYF. As DNA, the CDR3 is TGCGCCAGCAGCCCGGACAGATCCTACGAGCAGTACTTC. The rearrangement joins TRBV5-1 to TRBJ2-7, with D possibly being TRBD1 (6 bases). Trimming left V 4 bases short and J 1 base short, with 9 bases between. Germline CDR1 SGHRS, CDR2 YFSETQ. CDR3 size: 13 residues. The full variable domain, completed using reference TRBV5-1 and TRBJ2-7, is KAGVTQTPRYLIKTRGQQVTLSCSPISGHRSVSWYQQTPGQGLQFLFEYFSETQRNKGNFPGRFSGRQFSNSRSEMNVSTLELGDSALYLCASSPDRSYEQYFGPGTRLTVT.

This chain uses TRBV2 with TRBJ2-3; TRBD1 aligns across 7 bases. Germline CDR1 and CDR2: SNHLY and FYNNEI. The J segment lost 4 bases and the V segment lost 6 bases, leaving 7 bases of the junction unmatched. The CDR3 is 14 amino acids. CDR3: CASSAGGRSDTQYF. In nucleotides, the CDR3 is TGTGCCAGCAGCGCAGGGGGTAGGTCAGATACGCAGTATTTT.

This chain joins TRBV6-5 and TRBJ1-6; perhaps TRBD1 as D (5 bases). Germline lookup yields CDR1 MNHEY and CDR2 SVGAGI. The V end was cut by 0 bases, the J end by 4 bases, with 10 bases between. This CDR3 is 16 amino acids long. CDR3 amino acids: CASSYSMTEYNSPLHF. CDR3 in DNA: TGTGCCAGCAGTTACTCGATGACAGAATATAATTCACCCCTCCACTTT.

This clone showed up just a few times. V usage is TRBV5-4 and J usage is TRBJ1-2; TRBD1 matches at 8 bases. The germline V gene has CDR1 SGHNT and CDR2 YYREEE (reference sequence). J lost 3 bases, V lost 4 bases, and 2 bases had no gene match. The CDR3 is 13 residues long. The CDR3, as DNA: TGTGCCAGCAGCGTGGACAGGGACTATGGCTACACCTTC. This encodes CASSVDRDYGYTF.

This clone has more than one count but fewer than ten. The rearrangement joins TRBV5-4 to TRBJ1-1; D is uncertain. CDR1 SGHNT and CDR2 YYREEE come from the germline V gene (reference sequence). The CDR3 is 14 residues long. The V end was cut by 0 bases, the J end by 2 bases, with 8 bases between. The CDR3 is CASSLEGGNTEAFF. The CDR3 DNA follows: TGTGCCAGCAGCTTGGAGGGAGGAAACACTGAAGCTTTCTTT.

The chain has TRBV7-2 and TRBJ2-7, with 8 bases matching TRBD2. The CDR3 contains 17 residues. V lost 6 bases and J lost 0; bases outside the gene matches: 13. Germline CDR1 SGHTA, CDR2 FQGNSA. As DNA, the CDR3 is TGTGCCAGCAGTTCTATTCACGGGACTAGGCTCTCCTACGAGCAGTACTTC. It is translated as CASSSIHGTRLSYEQYF.

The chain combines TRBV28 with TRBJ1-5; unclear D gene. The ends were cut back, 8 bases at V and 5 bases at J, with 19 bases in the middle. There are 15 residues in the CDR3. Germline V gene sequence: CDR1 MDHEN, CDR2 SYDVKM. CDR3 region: CASWALEGFDQPQHF. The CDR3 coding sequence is TGTGCCAGCTGGGCGCTGGAGGGCTTTGATCAGCCCCAGCATTTT.

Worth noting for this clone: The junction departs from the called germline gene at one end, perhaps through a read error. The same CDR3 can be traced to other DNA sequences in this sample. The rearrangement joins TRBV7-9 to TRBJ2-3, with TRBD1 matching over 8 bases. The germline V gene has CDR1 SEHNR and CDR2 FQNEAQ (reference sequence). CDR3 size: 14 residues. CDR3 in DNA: TGTGCGAGCAGCTTTCAGGGGGCCACAGATACGCAGTATTTT. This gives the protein CASSFQGATDTQYF. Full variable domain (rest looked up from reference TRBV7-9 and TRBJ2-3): DTGVSQNPRHKITKRGQNVTFRCDPISEHNRLYWYRQTLGQGPEFLTYFQNEAQLEKSRLLSDRFSAERPKGSFSTLEIQRTEQGDSAMYLCASSFQGATDTQYFGPGTRLTVL.

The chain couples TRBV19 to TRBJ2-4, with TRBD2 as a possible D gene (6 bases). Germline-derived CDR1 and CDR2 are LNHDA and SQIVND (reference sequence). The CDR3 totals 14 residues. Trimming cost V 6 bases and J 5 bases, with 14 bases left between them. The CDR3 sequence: CASSKTSLENIQYF. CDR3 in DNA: TGTGCCAGTAGCAAAACTAGCTTAGAAAACATTCAGTACTTC.